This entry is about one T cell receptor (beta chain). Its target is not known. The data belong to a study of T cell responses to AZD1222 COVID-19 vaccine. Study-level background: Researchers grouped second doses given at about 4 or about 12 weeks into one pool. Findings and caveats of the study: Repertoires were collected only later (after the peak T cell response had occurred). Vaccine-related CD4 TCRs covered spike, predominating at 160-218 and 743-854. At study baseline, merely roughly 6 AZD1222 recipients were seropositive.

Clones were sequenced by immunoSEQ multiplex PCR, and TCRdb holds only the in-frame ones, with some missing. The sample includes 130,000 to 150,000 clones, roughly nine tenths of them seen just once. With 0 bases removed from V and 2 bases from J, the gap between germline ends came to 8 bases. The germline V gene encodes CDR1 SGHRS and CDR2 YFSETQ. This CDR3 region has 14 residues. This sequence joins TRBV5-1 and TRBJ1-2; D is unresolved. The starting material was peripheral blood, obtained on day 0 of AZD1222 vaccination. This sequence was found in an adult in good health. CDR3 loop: CASSLGAENYGYTF. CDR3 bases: TGCGCCAGCAGCTTGGGGGCAGAAAACTATGGCTACACCTTC.